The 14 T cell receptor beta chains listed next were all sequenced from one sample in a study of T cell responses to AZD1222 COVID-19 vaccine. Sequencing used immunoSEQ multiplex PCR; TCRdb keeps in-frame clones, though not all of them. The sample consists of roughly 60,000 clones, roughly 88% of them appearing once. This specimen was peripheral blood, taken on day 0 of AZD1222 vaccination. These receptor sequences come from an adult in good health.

The CDR3 sequence: CASSVFGTGEEKLFF. DNA of the CDR3: TGTGCCAGCAGCGTATTTGGGACAGGGGAGGAAAAACTGTTTTTT. The rearrangement links TRBV9 to TRBJ1-4; 10 bases agree with TRBD1. CDR3 size: 15 residues. CDR1 is SGDLS, CDR2 YYNGEE, per germline. Trimming took 1 base from V and 8 from J; bases not matched to a gene: 5.

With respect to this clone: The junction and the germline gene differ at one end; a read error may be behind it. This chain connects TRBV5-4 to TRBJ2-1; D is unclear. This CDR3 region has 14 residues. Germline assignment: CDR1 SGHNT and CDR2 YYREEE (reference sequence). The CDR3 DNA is TGTGCCAGCAGCTTGGCATCACAGTACAAGGAGCAGTTCTTC. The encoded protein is CASSLASQYKEQFF.

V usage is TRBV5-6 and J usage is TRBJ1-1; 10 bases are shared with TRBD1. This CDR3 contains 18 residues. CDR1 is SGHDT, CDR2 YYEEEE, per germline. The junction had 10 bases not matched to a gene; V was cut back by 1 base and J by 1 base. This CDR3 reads CASSLTTDRGLPNTEAFF. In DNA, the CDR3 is TGTGCCAGCAGCTTGACAACTGACAGGGGGCTTCCGAACACTGAAGCTTTCTTT.

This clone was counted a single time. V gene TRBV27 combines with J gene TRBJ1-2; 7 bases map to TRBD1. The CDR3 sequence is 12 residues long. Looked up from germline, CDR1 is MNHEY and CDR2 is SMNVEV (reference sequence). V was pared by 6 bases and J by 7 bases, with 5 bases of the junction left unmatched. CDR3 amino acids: CASRQTGRGYTF. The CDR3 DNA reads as TGTGCCAGCAGGCAGACAGGGCGTGGCTACACCTTC.

The CDR3 here is CASSGPTNTEAFF. In nucleotides, the CDR3 is TGTGCCAGCAGCGGACCAACGAACACTGAAGCTTTCTTT. The rearrangement joins TRBV21-1 to TRBJ1-1. TRBV21-1 is tagged as a pseudogene. The CDR3 sequence is 13 residues long.

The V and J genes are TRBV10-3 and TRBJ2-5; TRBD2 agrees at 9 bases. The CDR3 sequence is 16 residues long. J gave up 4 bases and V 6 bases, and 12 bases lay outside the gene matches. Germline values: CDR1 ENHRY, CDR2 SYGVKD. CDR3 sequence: CAIRGVAGGPGETQYF. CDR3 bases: TGTGCCATCAGGGGAGTGGCGGGAGGGCCGGGAGAGACCCAGTACTTC.

As DNA, the CDR3 is TGTGCCAGCAGCCTCGGGACGGTCCACACAGATACGCAGTATTTT. It specifies CASSLGTVHTDTQYF. This chain joins TRBV7-3 and TRBJ2-3; D tentatively fits TRBD1 or TRBD2 (5 bases each). The CDR3 has 15 residues. Trimming took off 5 bases at V and 2 bases at J, with 14 bases between the two ends. The germline V gene encodes CDR1 SGHTA and CDR2 FQGTGA.

CDR3 sequence reads: CASSRGGVNTEAFF. CDR3 bases: TGTGCCAGCAGTCGTGGTGGCGTGAACACTGAAGCTTTCTTT. The rearrangement joins TRBV11-3 to TRBJ1-1; no clear D gene. The CDR3 spans 14 residues. The V gene's germline CDR1 is SGHNT and CDR2 YENEEA. V gave up 6 bases and J gave up 0 bases, with 11 bases separating them.

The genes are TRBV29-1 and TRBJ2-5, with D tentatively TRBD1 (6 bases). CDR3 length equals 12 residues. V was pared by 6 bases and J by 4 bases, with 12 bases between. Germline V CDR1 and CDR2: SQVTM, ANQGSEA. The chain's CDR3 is CSVIRGGETQYF. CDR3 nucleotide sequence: TGCAGCGTGATCAGGGGCGGAGAGACCCAGTACTTC.

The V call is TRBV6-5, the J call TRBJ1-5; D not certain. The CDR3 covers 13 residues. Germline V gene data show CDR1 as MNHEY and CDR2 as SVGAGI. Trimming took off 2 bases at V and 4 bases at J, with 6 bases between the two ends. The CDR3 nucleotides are TGTGCCAGCAGTTACAATGAGAATCAGCCCCAGCATTTT. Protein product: CASSYNENQPQHF.

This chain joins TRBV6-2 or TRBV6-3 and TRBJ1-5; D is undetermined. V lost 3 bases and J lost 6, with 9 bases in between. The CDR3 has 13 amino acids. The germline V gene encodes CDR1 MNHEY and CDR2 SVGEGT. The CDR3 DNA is TGTGCCAGCAGTTATGGAAGCCGTCAGCCCCAGCATTTT. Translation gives CASSYGSRQPQHF.

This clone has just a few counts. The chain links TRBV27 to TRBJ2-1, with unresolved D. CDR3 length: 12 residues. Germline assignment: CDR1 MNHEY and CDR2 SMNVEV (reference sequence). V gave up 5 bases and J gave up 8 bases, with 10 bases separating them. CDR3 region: CASSPVADEQFF. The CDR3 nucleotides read TGTGCCAGCAGTCCAGTGGCCGATGAGCAGTTCTTC.

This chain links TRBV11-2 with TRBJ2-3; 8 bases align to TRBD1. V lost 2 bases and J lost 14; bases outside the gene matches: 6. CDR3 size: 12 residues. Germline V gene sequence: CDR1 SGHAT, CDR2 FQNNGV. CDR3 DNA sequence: TGTGCCAGCAGCTTACCCGGGACAGGACCGTATTTT. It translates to CASSLPGTGPYF.

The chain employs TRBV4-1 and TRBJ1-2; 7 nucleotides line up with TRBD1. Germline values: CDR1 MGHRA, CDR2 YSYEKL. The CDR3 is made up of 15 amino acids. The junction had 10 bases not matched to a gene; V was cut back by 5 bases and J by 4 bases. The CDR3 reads CASSSRTGALYGYTF. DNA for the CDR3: TGCGCCAGCAGCTCCCGGACAGGTGCCCTCTATGGCTACACCTTC.